This T cell receptor beta chain stems from a study of cytomegalovirus exposure and HLA in healthy donors. In the study overall: When over 300 donors were genotyped, 80% to 90% of them were found to fall in the Caucasian-associated ancestry cluster. Study-level results: One variant, a missense change in DCLRE1C, was linked in a later analysis to TCR beta V- and J-gene trimming. A few chains tied to CMV proved CMV antigen-specific in vitro.

Primers: 60 Vbeta forward and 13 Jbeta reverse. Method: immunoSEQ multiplex PCR; TCRdb's copy keeps in-frame clones and lacks some. The sample carries about 210,000 clones, 78% recorded once. In its sample, this clone was seen a few times. Its antigen is not known. The receptor's source is a young woman in good health and CMV-seropositive. The sample taken for sequencing was PBMCs.

The CDR3 DNA reads as TGTGCCAGCAGCTTCCGGGGGGGGCGGGGCGAGCAGTACTTC. Its protein product is CASSFRGGRGEQYF. The chain uses TRBV5-5 and TRBJ2-7; 8 positions agree with TRBD2. This CDR3 has 14 residues. With 2 bases clipped from V and 6 bases from J, the junction kept 7 bases outside the gene matches. CDR1 is SGHKS and CDR2 is YYEKEE in the germline V gene (reference sequence).